This TCR beta chain came from a study of cytomegalovirus exposure and HLA in healthy donors. Study observations and caveats: Indistinguishability led to the exclusion of some V segments, TRBV6-2 and TRBV6-3 included. Researchers counted 164 TCR beta chains as cytomegalovirus-associated.

Germline CDR1 is MDHEN and CDR2 is SYDVKM. J was trimmed by 0 bases and V by 10 bases; bases with no gene match: 4. The CDR3 is 13 amino acids. Concerning this clone itself: The target antigen is unknown.

PCR primers comprised 60 Vbeta and 13 Jbeta primers. The repertoire was sequenced with immunoSEQ multiplex PCR; TCRdb's copy has only in-frame clones and lacks some. The sample contains about 100,000 clones, approximately 76% of which appear only once. The TCR was taken from a middle-aged man in good health and CMV-seropositive. Material for sequencing was PBMCs. V and J are TRBV28 and TRBJ1-1; 8 nucleotides match TRBD1. CDR3 sequence: CAINRGVNTEAFF. DNA for the CDR3: TGTGCCATAAACAGGGGGGTGAACACTGAAGCTTTCTTT.